The 5 T cell receptor beta chains below all came from one sample that was sequenced in a study of CD8 T cells in Susac syndrome. When the RNA was reverse transcribed, random hexamers were used with an input of roughly 0.5 to 1 ug. TCRdb passed the immunoSEQ multiplex PCR reads through MiXCR, listing each CDR3 protein once. This table has 150,000 or so distinct CDR3 sequences, roughly 95% appearing once. Sequenced input: CD4+ T cells from PBMCs. All receptors derive from a human donor with multiple sclerosis.

The chain has TRBV11-2 and TRBJ1-4; no reliable D call. The germline V gene has CDR1 SGHAT and CDR2 FQNNGV. Trimming removed 2 bases at V and 4 bases at J, with 8 bases between. This CDR3 contains 14 residues. For the CDR3, the DNA is TGTGCCAGCAGCTTACGGAGGAATAATGAAAAACTGTTTTTT. Amino acids: CASSLRRNNEKLFF.

This sequence joins TRBV9 and TRBJ2-5; D is tentatively TRBD1 or TRBD2 (5 bases each). The V and J ends lost 4 bases and 5 bases respectively, with 18 bases between them. The CDR3 runs 15 residues. The germline gives CDR1 SGDLS, CDR2 YYNGEE. The chain's CDR3 is CASSTGTAAVETQYF. The CDR3 DNA reads TGTGCCAGCAGCACCGGGACGGCAGCTGTGGAGACCCAGTACTTC.

V is TRBV6-5 and J is TRBJ1-5; D is perhaps TRBD1 (5 bases). The germline V gene encodes CDR1 MNHEY and CDR2 SVGAGI. V was trimmed by 6 bases and J by 3 bases, leaving 12 bases between them. CDR3 length equals 14 residues. The CDR3 here is CASRSGHNNQPQHF. The CDR3 DNA sequence: TGTGCCAGCAGATCAGGACACAACAATCAGCCCCAGCATTTT.

This chain connects TRBV18 to TRBJ2-3; 10 bases line up with TRBD1. The CDR3 is 17 residues long. V trimming: 4 bases; J trimming: 4 bases; junction bases outside the gene matches: 11. The germline V gene has CDR1 KGHSH and CDR2 LQKENI. DNA of the CDR3: TGTGCCAGCTCACAAAACCGACAGGGGGCTTGGGCAGATACGCAGTATTTT. Its protein product is CASSQNRQGAWADTQYF. Supplemented by reference TRBV18 and TRBJ2-3, the full variable domain reads NAGVMQNPRHLVRRRGQEARLRCSPMKGHSHVYWYRQLPEEGLKFMVYLQKENIIDESGMPKERFSAEFPKEGPSILRIQQVVRGDSAAYFCASSQNRQGAWADTQYFGPGTRLTVL.

This chain connects TRBV5-1 to TRBJ2-2; 7 bases agree with TRBD2. CDR1 and CDR2 (germline): SGHRS, YFSETQ. CDR3 length: 17 amino acids. V trimming: 5 bases; J trimming: 2 bases; junction bases outside the gene matches: 12. In nucleotides, the CDR3 is TGCGCCAGCAGACAGGCAATGAGCGGGAAAAACACCGGGGAGCTGTTTTTT. The encoded protein is CASRQAMSGKNTGELFF.